This TCR beta chain comes out of a study of blood T cell repertoires in COVID-19. In the study overall: The study drew acute and convalescent COVID-19 samples from the United States, Italy and Spain.

This CDR3 contains 16 residues. The V gene end was trimmed by 5 bases and the J gene end by 4 bases; junction bases not matched to a gene: 13. CDR1 KGHSH and CDR2 LQKENI come from the germline V gene. Per the study methods: Scientists estimated how many nucleated cells there were by amplifying reference gene primers. Clones were read by immunoSEQ multiplex PCR, and TCRdb kept only the in-frame ones, dropping some. From that table come the V and J calls and clone size; the DNA was used to work out D and trimming. This sample has approximately 70,000 clones, with 80% found just once. The sample consisted of peripheral blood. The TCR comes from a man aged 70-80 years who had recovered from COVID-19. The V and J genes are TRBV18 and TRBJ1-1; 7 bases map to TRBD1. The CDR3 DNA reads as TGTGCCAGCTCAGGGATAGAGACAGGGCCGGGCACTGAAGCTTTCTTT. Its protein is CASSGIETGPGTEAFF.